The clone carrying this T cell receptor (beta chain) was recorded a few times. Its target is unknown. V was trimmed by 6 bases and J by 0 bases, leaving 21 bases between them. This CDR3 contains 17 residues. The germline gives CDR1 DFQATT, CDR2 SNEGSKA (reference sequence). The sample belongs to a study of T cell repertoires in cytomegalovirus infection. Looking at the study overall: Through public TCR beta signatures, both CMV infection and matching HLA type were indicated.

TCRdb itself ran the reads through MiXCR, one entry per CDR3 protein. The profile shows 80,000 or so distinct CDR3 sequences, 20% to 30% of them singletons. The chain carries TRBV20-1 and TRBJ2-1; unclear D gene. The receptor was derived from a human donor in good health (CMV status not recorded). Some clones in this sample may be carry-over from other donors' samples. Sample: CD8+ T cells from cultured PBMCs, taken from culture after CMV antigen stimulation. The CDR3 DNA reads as TGCAGTGCCCGAAGTCTCCCCCTATCGATCTCCTACAATGAGCAGTTCTTC. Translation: CSARSLPLSISYNEQFF.